These 5 T cell receptor beta chains were sequenced from one sample in a study of tumor and adjacent non-tumor tissue in lung cancer. RNA was extracted from bulk tissue without any cell sorting. Three rounds of nested PCR, following a modified ARM-PCR protocol, produced the TCRbeta library. Each CDR3 protein is one row after TCRdb ran MiXCR on the multiplex PCR reads. The sample comprises 130,000 or so distinct CDR3 sequences, 66% of which are singletons, and 9.5% to 15% rests with the top ten. The specimen sequenced was lung tumor tissue. These receptors were taken from a man aged 25 to 40 with non-small cell lung cancer.

In this sample, this clonotype turned up once. This sequence may be a read error, since a much larger clone differs from it by one base. The chain recombines TRBV4-1 with TRBJ2-5; 9 bases align to TRBD2. J gave up 7 bases and V 0 bases, and 6 bases lay outside the gene matches. Germline assignment: CDR1 MGHRA and CDR2 YSYEKL. This CDR3 spans 15 amino acids. DNA of the CDR3: TGCGCCAGCAGCCAAGAGGGACTAGCTTCGGGGACCCAGTACTTC. This codes for CASSQEGLASGTQYF.

The V and J genes are TRBV24-1 and TRBJ2-1; D is uncertain. This CDR3 contains 13 residues. Germline CDR1 reads KGHDR; CDR2 reads SFDVKD. Trimming shortened V by 3 bases and J by 5 bases, and 7 bases separated the two germline ends. The DNA of the CDR3 is TGTGCCACCAGTGATGGCTACAACAATGAGCAGTTCTTC. Translating gives CATSDGYNNEQFF.

This clonotype has just a few counts. CDR3 bases: TGTGCCAGCAGTCCACGACGGCAGGGGGAAAAACTGTTTTTT. Amino acids: CASSPRRQGEKLFF. This rearrangement joins TRBV12-3 or TRBV12-4 to TRBJ1-4; D may be TRBD1 (6 bases). V was cut by 5 bases and J by 8 bases, with 15 bases left in between. The length of the CDR3 is 14 residues.

Regarding this clonotype: Given a much more abundant clone one base away, this may be a read error. Because it lacks the conserved phenylalanine or tryptophan at the end, this CDR3 is likely a read error. The genes are TRBV20-1 and TRBJ2-2, with D possibly TRBD2 on 6 matching bases. The germline gives CDR1 DFQATT, CDR2 SNEGSKA (reference sequence). Between the trimmed V and J ends, which lost 8 bases and 3 bases, there was a span of 13 bases. The CDR3 runs 13 residues. The CDR3 DNA sequence: TGCAGTATTTGGCGGGGCGACACCGGGGAGCTGTTTTAT. This encodes CSIWRGDTGELFY.

This clonotype came up many times. This chain joins TRBV20-1 and TRBJ2-1, with D tentatively TRBD2 (6 bases). V lost 3 bases, J lost 8 bases, and 20 bases lay in between. Germline V gene lookup returns CDR1 DFQATT and CDR2 SNEGSKA (reference sequence). This CDR3 region has 15 residues. The chain's CDR3 is CSARGGIKENDEQFF. CDR3 nucleotides: TGCAGTGCTAGGGGCGGGATTAAGGAGAATGATGAGCAGTTCTTC.